This TCR beta chain appears in the sequencing data of a study of graft-versus-host responses after intestinal transplantation. Study information: Recipients obtained multivisceral, liver-intestinal, or isolated intestinal transplants. Anti-thymocyte globulin induction was given to all recipients, followed by tacrolimus and steroids for around three years.

Repertoires were generated with immunoSEQ multiplex PCR, while TCRdb's copy carries only in-frame clones and drops some. The top ten hold around 16% of the sample, which has under 100,000 clones, 75% to 95% seen once. As regards this clone: As yet, its antigen is unknown.

V shed 2 bases, J shed 0 bases, and the junction held 0 bases outside the gene matches. The germline V gene has CDR1 MNHEY and CDR2 SMNVEV (reference sequence). This CDR3 region has 14 residues. General observations from the study: Patients with graft-donor T cell macrochimerism had high graft-versus-host to host-versus-graft clonal ratios in allografts. Detected in recipient marrow were GvH clones, some of which were first observed in ileum or blood.

The sample was PBMCs, taken about 440 days after intestinal transplant. This chain uses TRBV27 with TRBJ1-2; 7 positions match TRBD1. This TCR was sampled from a human patient who received an intestinal transplant, so some T cells may come from the graft donor. The CDR3 bases are TGTGCCAGCAGTTTACAGGGGGCTAACTATGGCTACACCTTC. Translating it yields CASSLQGANYGYTF.